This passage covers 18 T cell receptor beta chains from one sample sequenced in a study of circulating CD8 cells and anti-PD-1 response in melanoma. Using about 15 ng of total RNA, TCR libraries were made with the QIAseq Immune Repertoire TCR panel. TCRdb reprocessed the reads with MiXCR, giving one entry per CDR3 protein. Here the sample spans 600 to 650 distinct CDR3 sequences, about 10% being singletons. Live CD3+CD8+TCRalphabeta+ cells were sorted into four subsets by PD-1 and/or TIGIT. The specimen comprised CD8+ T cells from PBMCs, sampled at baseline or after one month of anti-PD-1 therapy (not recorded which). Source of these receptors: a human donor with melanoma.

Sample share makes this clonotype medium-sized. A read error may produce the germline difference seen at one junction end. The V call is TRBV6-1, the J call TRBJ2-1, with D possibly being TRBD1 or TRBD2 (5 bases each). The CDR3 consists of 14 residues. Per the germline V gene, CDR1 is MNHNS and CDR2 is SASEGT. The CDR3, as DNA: TGTGCCAGCAGTGCCGAGGGGCCGTCCTTCGATCTGGACTTC. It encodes CASSAEGPSFDLDF.

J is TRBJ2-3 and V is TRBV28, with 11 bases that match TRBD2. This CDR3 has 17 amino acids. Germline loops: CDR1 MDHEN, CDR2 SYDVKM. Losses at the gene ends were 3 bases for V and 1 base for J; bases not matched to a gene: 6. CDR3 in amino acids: CASSFPGTSGRTDTQYF. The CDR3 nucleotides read TGTGCCAGCAGTTTCCCGGGGACTAGCGGCCGCACAGATACGCAGTATTTT.

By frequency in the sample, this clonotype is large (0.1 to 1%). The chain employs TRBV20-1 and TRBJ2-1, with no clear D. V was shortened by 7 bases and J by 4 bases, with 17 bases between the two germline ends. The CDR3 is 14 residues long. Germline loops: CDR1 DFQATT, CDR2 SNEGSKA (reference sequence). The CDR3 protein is CSGPTERTYNEQFF. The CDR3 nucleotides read TGCAGTGGTCCGACGGAGCGAACGTACAATGAGCAGTTCTTC.

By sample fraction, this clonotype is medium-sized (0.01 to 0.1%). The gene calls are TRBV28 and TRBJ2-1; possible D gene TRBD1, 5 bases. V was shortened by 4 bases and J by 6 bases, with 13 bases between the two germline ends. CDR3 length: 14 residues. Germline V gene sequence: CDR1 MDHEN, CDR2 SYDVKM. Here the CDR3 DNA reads TGTGCCAGCAGTTCTTTGTCAGGGTCCAATGAGCAGTTCTTC. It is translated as CASSSLSGSNEQFF. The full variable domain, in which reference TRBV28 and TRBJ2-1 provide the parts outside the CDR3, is DVKVTQSSRYLVKRTGEKVFLECVQDMDHENMFWYRQDPGLGLRLIYFSYDVKMKEKGDIPEGYSVSREKKERFSLILESASTNQTSMYLCASSSLSGSNEQFFGPGTRLTVL.

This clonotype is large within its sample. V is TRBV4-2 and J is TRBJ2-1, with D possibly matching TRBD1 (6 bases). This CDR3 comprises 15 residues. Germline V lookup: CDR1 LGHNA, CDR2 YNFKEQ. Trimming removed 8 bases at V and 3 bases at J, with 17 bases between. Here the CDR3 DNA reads TGTGCCAGCGGTCGGCAACAGGGAGACTACAATGAGCAGTTCTTC. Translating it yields CASGRQQGDYNEQFF.

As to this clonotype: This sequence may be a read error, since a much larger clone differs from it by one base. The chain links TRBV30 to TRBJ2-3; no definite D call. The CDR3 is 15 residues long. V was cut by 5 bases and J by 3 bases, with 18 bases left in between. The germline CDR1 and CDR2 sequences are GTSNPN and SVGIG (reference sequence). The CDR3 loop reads CAWPPPADSTDTQYF. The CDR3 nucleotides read TGTGCCTGGCCCCCCCCGGCAGATTCTACAGATACGCAGTATTTT.

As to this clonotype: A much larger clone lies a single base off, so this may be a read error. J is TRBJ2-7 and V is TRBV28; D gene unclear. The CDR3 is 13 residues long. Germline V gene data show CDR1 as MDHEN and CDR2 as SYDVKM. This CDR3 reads CASSLWRHYEQHF. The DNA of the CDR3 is TGTGCCAGCAGTTTATGGCGTCACTACGAGCAGCACTTC. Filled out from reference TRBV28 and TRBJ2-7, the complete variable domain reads DVKVTQSSRYLVKRTGEKVFLECVQDMDHENMFWYRQDPGLGLRLIYFSYDVKMKEKGDIPEGYSVSREKKERFSLILESASTNQTSMYLCASSLWRHYEQHFGPGTRLTVT.

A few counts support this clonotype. DNA for the CDR3: TGTGCCAGCAGCCCCCAACCCAATCAGCCCCAGCATTTT. Protein product: CASSPQPNQPQHF. The rearrangement uses TRBV7-6 and TRBJ1-5; D gene ambiguous. CDR1 SGHVS and CDR2 FNYEAQ come from the germline V gene. The CDR3 loop spans 13 amino acids. V was trimmed by 5 bases and J by 3 bases, leaving 8 bases between them.

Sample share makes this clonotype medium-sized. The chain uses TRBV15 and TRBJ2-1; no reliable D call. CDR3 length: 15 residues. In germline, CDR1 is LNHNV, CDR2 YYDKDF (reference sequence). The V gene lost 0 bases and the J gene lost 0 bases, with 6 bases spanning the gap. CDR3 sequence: CATSRDRSSYNEQFF. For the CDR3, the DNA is TGTGCCACCAGCAGAGACAGAAGCTCCTACAATGAGCAGTTCTTC.

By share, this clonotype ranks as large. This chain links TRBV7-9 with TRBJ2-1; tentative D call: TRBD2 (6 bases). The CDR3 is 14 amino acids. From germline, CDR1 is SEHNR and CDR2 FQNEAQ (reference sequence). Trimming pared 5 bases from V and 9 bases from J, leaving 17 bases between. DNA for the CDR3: TGTGCCAGCAGCGCCACGGATGGAGGGGCTGAGCAGTTCTTC. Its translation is CASSATDGGAEQFF.

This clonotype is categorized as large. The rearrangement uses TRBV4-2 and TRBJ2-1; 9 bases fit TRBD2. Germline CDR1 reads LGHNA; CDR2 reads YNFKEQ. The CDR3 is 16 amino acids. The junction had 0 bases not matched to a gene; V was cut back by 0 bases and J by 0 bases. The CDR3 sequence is CASSQDSGSSYNEQFF. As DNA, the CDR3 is TGTGCCAGCAGCCAAGATAGCGGGAGCTCCTACAATGAGCAGTTCTTC.

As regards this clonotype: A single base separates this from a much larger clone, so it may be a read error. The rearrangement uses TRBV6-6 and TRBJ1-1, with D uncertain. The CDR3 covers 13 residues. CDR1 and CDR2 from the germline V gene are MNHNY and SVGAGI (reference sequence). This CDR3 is CASSYRENTEASF. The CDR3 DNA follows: TGTGCCAGCAGTTACCGGGAGAACACTGAAGCTTCCTTT.

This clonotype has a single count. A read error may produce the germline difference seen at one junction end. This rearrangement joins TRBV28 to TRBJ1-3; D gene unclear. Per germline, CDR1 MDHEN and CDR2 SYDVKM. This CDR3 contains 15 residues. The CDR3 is CASRLTPNSGNTTYF. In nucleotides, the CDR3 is TGTGCCAGCAGACTTACACCCAACTCTGGAAACACCACATATTTT.

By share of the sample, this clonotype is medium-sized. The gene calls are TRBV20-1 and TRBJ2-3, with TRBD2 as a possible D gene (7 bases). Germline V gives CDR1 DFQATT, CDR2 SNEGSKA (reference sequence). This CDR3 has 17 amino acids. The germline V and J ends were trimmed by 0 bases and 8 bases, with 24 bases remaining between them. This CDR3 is CSARDGGRSGTFVTQYF. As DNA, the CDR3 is TGCAGTGCTAGAGATGGGGGTAGGAGCGGGACATTTGTTACGCAGTATTTT.

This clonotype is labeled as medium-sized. The DNA of the CDR3 is TGTGCCAGCAGTTTTTCTCGCAGGGCCTATGGCTACACCTTC. This translates into CASSFSRRAYGYTF. This chain links TRBV27 with TRBJ1-2; a weak D match, TRBD1 (5 bases). The V gene lost 3 bases and the J gene lost 4 bases, with 12 bases spanning the gap. Germline lookup yields CDR1 MNHEY and CDR2 SMNVEV (reference sequence). CDR3 length: 14 amino acids.

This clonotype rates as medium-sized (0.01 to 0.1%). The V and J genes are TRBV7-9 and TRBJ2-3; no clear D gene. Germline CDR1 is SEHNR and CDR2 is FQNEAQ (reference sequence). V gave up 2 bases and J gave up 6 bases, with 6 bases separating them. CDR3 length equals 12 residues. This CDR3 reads CASSLPRDTQYF. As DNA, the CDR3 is TGTGCCAGCAGCTTACCCCGGGATACGCAGTATTTT.

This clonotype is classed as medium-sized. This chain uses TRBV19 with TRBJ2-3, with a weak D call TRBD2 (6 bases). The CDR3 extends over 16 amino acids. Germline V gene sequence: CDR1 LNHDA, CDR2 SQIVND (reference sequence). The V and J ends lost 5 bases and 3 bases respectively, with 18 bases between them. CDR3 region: CASSPRDVSGTDTQYF. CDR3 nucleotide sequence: TGTGCCAGTAGTCCAAGGGACGTCAGCGGGACAGATACGCAGTATTTT.

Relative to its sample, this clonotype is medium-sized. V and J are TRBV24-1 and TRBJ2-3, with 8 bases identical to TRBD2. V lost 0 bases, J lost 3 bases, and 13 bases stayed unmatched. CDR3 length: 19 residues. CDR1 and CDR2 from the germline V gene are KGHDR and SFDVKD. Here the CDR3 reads CATSDLGRGGPWITDTQYF. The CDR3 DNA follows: TGTGCCACCAGTGATTTGGGACGGGGGGGCCCTTGGATAACAGATACGCAGTATTTT.